The 25 T cell receptor beta chains below all came from one sample that was sequenced in a study of blood T cell repertoires in COVID-19. This table comes from immunoSEQ multiplex PCR, and its TCRdb copy is limited to in-frame clones, with some not included. This sample yields 150,000 to 180,000 clones, of which around 84% are seen a single time; around 7% belongs to the top ten. Sequencing was performed on PBMCs or T cells enriched from blood (not recorded which). The receptors were sampled from a man in his forties or fifties who had recovered from COVID-19.

The chain is built from TRBV19 and TRBJ2-3; 8 nucleotides align to TRBD2. J was trimmed by 0 bases and V by 8 bases; bases with no gene match: 7. Germline V gene sequence: CDR1 LNHDA, CDR2 SQIVND (reference sequence). The CDR3 covers 15 residues. CDR3 nucleotide sequence: TGTGCCAGTCGGAGGCGGGGGGATAGCACAGATACGCAGTATTTT. Translated: CASRRRGDSTDTQYF.

This chain joins TRBV5-5 and TRBJ1-5; a possible D gene is TRBD1 (5 bases). Trimming took off 1 base at V and 8 bases at J, with 10 bases between the two ends. CDR3 length equals 13 residues. CDR1 is SGHKS and CDR2 is YYEKEE in the germline V gene (reference sequence). The DNA for the CDR3 is TGTGCCAGCAGCTTGTTTCAGGGTAAGCCCCAGCATTTT. Residues: CASSLFQGKPQHF.

This clone was detected a few times. The chain links TRBV7-2 to TRBJ1-1, with unresolved D. V shed 5 bases and J shed 11 bases, with 18 bases lying between them. The CDR3 extends over 13 amino acids. Germline V CDR1 and CDR2: SGHTA, FQGNSA. The DNA for the CDR3 is TGTGCCAGCAGCCCCAATCGCGGGTTCAAGGCTTTCTTT. Amino acid sequence: CASSPNRGFKAFF.

The chain has TRBV7-2 and TRBJ2-5, with 7 positions matching TRBD2. There are 16 residues in the CDR3. Trimming at V came to 3 bases and at J to 2 bases, leaving 9 bases not matched to a gene. CDR1 and CDR2 (germline): SGHTA, FQGNSA. The CDR3 sequence is CASSLLGAGVQETQYF. The CDR3 DNA is TGTGCCAGCAGCTTGCTTGGGGCGGGGGTACAAGAGACCCAGTACTTC.

The chain has TRBV27 and TRBJ2-3, with D maybe TRBD2 (5 bases). V was pared by 0 bases and J by 1 base, with 5 bases between. From germline, CDR1 is MNHEY and CDR2 SMNVEV (reference sequence). This CDR3 is 14 amino acids long. For the CDR3, the DNA is TGTGCCAGCAGTTTATCAGCGGGCACAGATACGCAGTATTTT. Translating gives CASSLSAGTDTQYF.

V gene TRBV19 combines with J gene TRBJ1-1; 8 nucleotides align to TRBD1. The CDR3 loop spans 15 amino acids. Germline values: CDR1 LNHDA, CDR2 SQIVND (reference sequence). After removal of 0 bases from V and 9 bases from J, the junction contained 9 bases not matched to a gene. Here the CDR3 DNA reads TGTGCCAGTAGTATAGACCCCTCCACAGGGGGTCAAGCTTTCTTT. Translated: CASSIDPSTGGQAFF.

This sequence joins TRBV6-5 and TRBJ2-3, with TRBD2 matching over 9 bases. Germline V CDR1 and CDR2: MNHEY, SVGAGI. This CDR3 is 15 amino acids long. The V gene end was trimmed by 6 bases and the J gene end by 6 bases; junction bases not matched to a gene: 10. The CDR3 spells CASSPAGLAKDTQYF. In DNA, the CDR3 is TGTGCCAGCAGCCCCGCGGGACTAGCCAAGGATACGCAGTATTTT.

The rearrangement uses TRBV7-9 and TRBJ2-7; the D gene is possibly TRBD2 (5 bases). This CDR3 is 12 amino acids long. Trimming removed 7 bases at V and 6 bases at J, with 13 bases between. CDR1 and CDR2 (germline): SEHNR, FQNEAQ (reference sequence). CDR3 coding DNA: TGTGCCAGCAACGGGGAATACACCGAGCAGTACTTC. Translation gives CASNGEYTEQYF.

The genes are TRBV19 and TRBJ2-7; D is uncertain. From germline, CDR1 is LNHDA and CDR2 SQIVND (reference sequence). The CDR3 loop spans 14 amino acids. V was pared by 1 base and J by 2 bases, with 9 bases between. The CDR3 DNA sequence: TGTGCCAGTAGTATAGGTACACCACCCTACGAGCAGTACTTC. Protein: CASSIGTPPYEQYF.

The rearrangement joins TRBV2 to TRBJ2-1; 7 bases are a match to TRBD1. The CDR3 extends over 15 amino acids. Trimming took 1 base from V and 5 from J; bases not matched to a gene: 5. Germline CDR1 and CDR2: SNHLY and FYNNEI. CDR3 residues: CASSEGRGRHNEQFF. The CDR3 DNA follows: TGTGCCAGCAGTGAAGGAAGGGGGCGTCACAATGAGCAGTTCTTC.

This clone was seen a handful of times. The rearrangement uses TRBV24-1 and TRBJ1-3; D may be TRBD1 (5 bases). Germline values: CDR1 KGHDR, CDR2 SFDVKD. CDR3 length: 17 amino acids. V was pared by 1 base and J by 0 bases, with 12 bases between. CDR3 in amino acids: CATSDLGAAHSGNTIYF. Here the CDR3 DNA reads TGTGCCACCAGTGATTTAGGGGCAGCTCACTCTGGAAACACCATATATTTT.

The genes are TRBV30 and TRBJ1-1; D is perhaps TRBD1 (6 bases). CDR3 length: 16 amino acids. The germline V gene has CDR1 GTSNPN and CDR2 SVGIG (reference sequence). The V and J ends lost 0 bases and 2 bases respectively, with 16 bases between them. This CDR3 is CAWSVAPRTENTEAFF. As DNA, the CDR3 is TGTGCCTGGAGTGTAGCCCCCCGGACAGAAAACACTGAAGCTTTCTTT.

This clone was counted between two and nine times. V is TRBV4-1 and J is TRBJ1-4, with D possibly TRBD1 on 6 matching bases. CDR1 is MGHRA, CDR2 YSYEKL, per germline. V was pared by 0 bases and J by 6 bases, with 23 bases between. The CDR3 totals 19 residues. CDR3 residues: CASSQEVESGAPGDEKLFF. Written as DNA, the CDR3 is TGCGCCAGCAGCCAAGAGGTCGAATCTGGGGCCCCAGGGGATGAAAAACTGTTTTTT.

This chain links TRBV7-2 with TRBJ1-4; D gene unclear. CDR3 size: 12 residues. V was trimmed by 6 bases and J by 8 bases, leaving 10 bases between them. CDR1 SGHTA and CDR2 FQGNSA come from the germline V gene. CDR3 sequence (DNA): TGTGCCAGCAGTTACGGGAGCGAAAAACTGTTTTTT. Its translation is CASSYGSEKLFF.

This chain joins TRBV11-3 and TRBJ2-3, with D perhaps matching TRBD1 (6 bases). The CDR3 loop spans 17 amino acids. Germline V lookup: CDR1 SGHNT, CDR2 YENEEA. V dropped 3 bases and J dropped 3 bases, with 19 bases sitting between them. The CDR3 loop is CASSLGFFARGTDTQYF. CDR3 nucleotides: TGTGCCAGCAGCTTGGGTTTTTTTGCGAGGGGGACAGATACGCAGTATTTT.

J is TRBJ1-1 and V is TRBV29-1; possibly TRBD1 for D (6 bases). Trimming stripped 0 bases from V and 11 bases from J, with 19 bases between. This CDR3 comprises 14 residues. From germline, CDR1 is SQVTM and CDR2 ANQGSEA. The CDR3 loop is CSVEDLGTRSSAFF. The CDR3 DNA is TGCAGCGTTGAAGATTTAGGGACACGGAGTTCGGCTTTCTTT.

The chain links TRBV6-6 to TRBJ2-7; 8 bases align to TRBD1. There are 13 residues in the CDR3. V shed 0 bases and J 9 bases; nucleotides not matched to a gene: 4. Germline-derived CDR1 and CDR2 are MNHNY and SVGAGI (reference sequence). The CDR3 DNA reads as TGTGCCAGCAGTTACTCGGACAGGGCCGCGCAGTACTTC. As protein: CASSYSDRAAQYF.

This chain links TRBV25-1 with TRBJ2-3; the D gene is possibly TRBD2 (6 bases). V was pared by 6 bases and J by 0 bases, with 7 bases between. Germline assignment: CDR1 MGHDK and CDR2 SYGVNS. The CDR3 totals 13 residues. CDR3: CASRAGSTDTQYF. Here the CDR3 DNA reads TGTGCCAGCAGAGCGGGCAGCACAGATACGCAGTATTTT.

This chain uses TRBV29-1 with TRBJ2-1; D gene ambiguous. V was shortened by 3 bases and J by 6 bases, with 12 bases between the two germline ends. Germline V gene sequence: CDR1 SQVTM, CDR2 ANQGSEA. This CDR3 region has 13 residues. The CDR3 region has the DNA TGCAGCGTTGACACCAGGATAATCAATGAGCAGTTCTTC. Translating gives CSVDTRIINEQFF.

This clone was detected a few times. The J gene is TRBJ1-6, the V gene TRBV6-1, with D perhaps TRBD1 (6 bases). This CDR3 is built from 17 residues. Germline CDR1 is MNHNS and CDR2 is SASEGT. The V end lost 1 base, the J end lost 8 bases, and 18 bases lay between the germline ends. This CDR3 is CASSEGRGGRDHSPLHF. CDR3 DNA sequence: TGTGCCAGCAGTGAAGGTAGAGGGGGAAGGGACCATTCACCCCTCCACTTT.

The J gene is TRBJ2-1, the V gene TRBV9; TRBD2 agrees at 10 bases. Germline V lookup: CDR1 SGDLS, CDR2 YYNGEE. This CDR3 region has 16 residues. V shed 3 bases and J 7 bases; nucleotides not matched to a gene: 10. The CDR3 DNA reads TGTGCCAGCAGCGGCCTTTCAGCGGGGGGGCTTAATGAGCAGTTCTTC. It translates to CASSGLSAGGLNEQFF.

This sequence joins TRBV2 and TRBJ2-2, with TRBD2 matching 7 bases. The CDR3 has 15 residues. J gave up 4 bases and V 5 bases, and 7 bases lay outside the gene matches. Germline CDR1 SNHLY, CDR2 FYNNEI. CDR3 amino acids: CASSRGEVGTGELFF. The CDR3 nucleotides are TGTGCCAGCAGTCGGGGGGAAGTAGGCACCGGGGAGCTGTTTTTT.

CDR3 DNA sequence: TGTGCCAGCAGTCCCCGGCCGGTACTAATTACTAGCACAGATACGCAGTATTTT. Translating it yields CASSPRPVLITSTDTQYF. The chain recombines TRBV6-6 with TRBJ2-3; no definite D call. Trimming left V 5 bases short and J 0 bases short, with 21 bases between. The V gene's germline CDR1 is MNHNY and CDR2 SVGAGI (reference sequence). The CDR3 covers 18 residues.

The V call is TRBV9, the J call TRBJ1-3; tentative D call: TRBD1 (5 bases). Germline CDR1 reads SGDLS; CDR2 reads YYNGEE. The V end was cut by 4 bases, the J end by 0 bases, with 11 bases between. The CDR3 extends over 15 amino acids. CDR3 sequence (DNA): TGTGCCAGCAGCCGCATAGACAGCTCTGGAAACACCATATATTTT. Its translation: CASSRIDSSGNTIYF.

For this clone: The DNA is left out, because the CDR3 cannot be placed on it with certainty; the CDR3 is given as TCRdb lists it. The chain recombines TRBV7-8 with TRBJ2-5; the table's D call of TRBD2 was not tested on the DNA. The CDR3 sequence runs 24 residues, both termini included. From germline, CDR1 is SGHVS and CDR2 FQNEAQ. The CDR3 loop is CASSPWRDAYQETQYFGPTETQYF.